One sample yielded the 4 T cell receptor beta chains listed below, sequenced in a study of cytomegalovirus exposure and HLA in healthy donors (dated by TCRdb to the late 2010s). Library prep was done by the immunoSEQ multiplex PCR assay. The multiplex PCR relied on a mix of 60 forward primers for TCR Vbeta segments and 13 reverse primers for TCR Jbeta segments. The table comes from immuneACCESS by way of TCRdb, which keeps in-frame sequences with V and J called. Part of the clones is missing from these tables; in studies checked, under half for an unresolved V gene and the rest for unknown reasons. This sample comprises 80,000 or so clones, about 71% of them detected only once. The ten top clones hold around 7% of the sample. Material: PBMCs. The receptor source for this set is a woman aged 40 to 50 in good health and CMV-seronegative.

The chain couples TRBV11-2 to TRBJ2-4; 11 bases agree with TRBD1. The germline V gene has CDR1 SGHAT and CDR2 FQNNGV. This CDR3 is 19 amino acids long. Germline trimming cut 4 bases from V and 2 bases from J; bases unmatched to any gene: 13. CDR3 sequence (DNA): TGTGCCAGCAGCTCCACATGGGGGACAGGGGGGGTTACCAAAAACATTCAGTACTTC. It yields the protein CASSSTWGTGGVTKNIQYF.

The rearrangement uses TRBV27 and TRBJ2-6; possible D gene TRBD1, 6 bases. Germline CDR1 is MNHEY and CDR2 is SMNVEV (reference sequence). The CDR3 length is 16 residues. Between the trimmed V and J ends, which lost 4 bases and 8 bases, there was a span of 18 bases. CDR3 loop: CASSSLRGDNTNVLTF. The DNA for the CDR3 is TGTGCCAGCAGTTCTTTACGTGGGGACAATACCAACGTCCTGACTTTC.

V gene TRBV2 combines with J gene TRBJ2-7; TRBD1 is a possible D gene (6 bases). V was trimmed by 4 bases and J by 4 bases, leaving 20 bases between them. This CDR3 has 16 amino acids. CDR1 and CDR2 (germline): SNHLY, FYNNEI. Written as DNA, the CDR3 is TGTGCCAGCAGTGGGGGTGGTGGACAGCTCCTTTACGAGCAGTACTTC. This sequence encodes CASSGGGGQLLYEQYF.

This sequence joins TRBV7-8 and TRBJ1-3; 8 bases fit TRBD1. V gave up 4 bases and J gave up 4 bases; unmatched junction bases: 3. The CDR3 length is 14 residues. The germline CDR1 and CDR2 sequences are SGHVS and FQNEAQ. The CDR3 loop reads CASSWTGLGNTIYF. The CDR3 DNA sequence: TGTGCCAGCAGCTGGACAGGGTTAGGAAACACCATATATTTT.